This is a list of T cell receptor beta chains from one sample in a study of OX40 agonist ivuxolimab in advanced cancers. Assay: immunoSEQ multiplex PCR; the TCRdb copy retains only in-frame clones and omits some. Of about 70,000 clones in the sample, roughly 80% were seen once. Sequenced material: CD4+ or CD8+ T cells sorted from blood, taken in a trial of the OX40 agonist ivuxolimab. These receptors were taken from an adult with an advanced solid tumor such as melanoma, head and neck, liver or kidney cancer. Both conserved end residues are part of each CDR3. A D gene is named only where the DNA matches it firmly. Expanded clones are given a class, and other clones once, few, many or no size at all.

>-|TRBD2|TRBJ2-4|TRBV29-1
CSVDFSGGLAKNIQYF
TGCAGCGTTGATTTTAGCGGGGGACTGGCCAAAAACATTCAGTACTTC
>-|-|TRBJ2-3|TRBV5-1
CASSLGADTQYF
TGCGCCAGCAGCTTGGGGGCGGATACGCAGTATTTT
>-|-|TRBJ1-5|TRBV11-2
CASSLGEDQPQHF
TGTGCCAGCAGCTTGGGGGAGGATCAGCCCCAGCATTTT
>-|-|TRBJ1-4|TRBV19
CASTPIGRATNEKLFF
TGTGCCAGTACCCCGATCGGAAGGGCAACTAATGAAAAACTGTTTTTT
>once|TRBD1|TRBJ1-3|TRBV30
CAWSPPGQGGNTIYF
TGTGCCTGGAGTCCTCCGGGACAGGGAGGAAACACCATATATTTT
>-|-|TRBJ2-7|TRBV10-2
CASSVPGSLFYEQYF
TGCGCCAGCAGTGTGCCAGGTTCCCTTTTCTACGAGCAGTACTTC
>-|-|TRBJ1-2|TRBV7-6
CASSLASGYGYTF
TGTGCCAGCAGCTTAGCATCAGGCTATGGCTACACCTTC
>-|TRBD2|TRBJ2-7|TRBV11-2
CASSLSPRAGGLYEQYF
TGTGCCAGCAGCTTATCCCCTCGGGCGGGGGGGCTTTACGAGCAGTACTTC
>-|TRBD1|TRBJ1-3|TRBV25-1
CASSNRPGTGGSGNTIYF
TGTGCCAGCAGTAATCGTCCCGGGACAGGGGGATCTGGAAACACCATATATTTT
>-|-|TRBJ2-2|TRBV18
CASSPSASNTGELFF
TGTGCCAGCTCACCATCTGCTTCGAACACCGGGGAGCTGTTTTTT
>-|TRBD1|TRBJ1-1|TRBV19
CASSISRGQGAVGTEAFF
TGTGCCAGTAGTATTTCTCGGGGACAGGGGGCGGTTGGTACTGAAGCTTTCTTT
>-|-|TRBJ1-5|TRBV25-1
CASSESAGFSNQPQHF
TGTGCCAGCAGTGAATCGGCAGGGTTTAGCAATCAGCCCCAGCATTTT
>-|TRBD1|TRBJ2-5|TRBV7-7
CASSPGTGKETQYF
TGTGCCAGCAGCCCCGGGACAGGGAAGGAGACCCAGTACTTC
>-|-|TRBJ2-1|TRBV5-1
CASSPDGGPYNEQFF
TGCGCCAGCAGCCCAGACGGGGGACCTTACAATGAGCAGTTCTTC
>-|-|TRBJ1-2|TRBV7-9
CASSLVRGEAYTF
TGTGCCAGCAGCTTAGTTCGAGGGGAAGCCTACACCTTC
>few|-|TRBJ2-7|TRBV5-1
CASSQDANSYEQYF
TGCGCCAGCAGCCAGGACGCTAACAGCTACGAGCAGTACTTC
>-|-|TRBJ1-2|TRBV23-1
CASSQSDPGTNIYGYTF
TGCGCCAGCAGTCAATCGGACCCCGGGACGAACATTTATGGCTACACCTTC
>-|-|TRBJ1-4|TRBV5-4
CASSLVGAEKLFF
TGTGCCAGCAGCTTGGTGGGAGCTGAAAAACTGTTTTTT
>few|-|TRBJ2-4|TRBV11-2
CASSLDRNIQYF
TGTGCCAGCAGCTTAGACAGAAACATTCAGTACTTC
>-|TRBD1|TRBJ1-4|TRBV19
CASSMDRGREKLFF
TGTGCCAGTAGTATGGACAGGGGGCGAGAAAAACTGTTTTTT
>-|-|TRBJ2-7|TRBV11-3
CASSLGGTAFEQYF
TGTGCCAGCAGCTTAGGCGGGACAGCCTTCGAGCAGTACTTC
>-|-|TRBJ1-2|TRBV4-1
CASSQVGPLAGLSGYTF
TGCGCCAGCAGCCAAGTAGGACCTCTCGCAGGGCTGAGTGGCTACACCTTC
>once|TRBD1|TRBJ1-6|TRBV30
CAWSVGTANSPLHF
TGTGCCTGGAGTGTCGGGACAGCCAATTCACCCCTCCACTTT
>-|TRBD1|TRBJ1-2|TRBV25-1
CASSELSGGYYGYTF
TGTGCCAGCAGTGAATTGTCAGGGGGTTACTATGGCTACACCTTC
>-|-|TRBJ1-2|TRBV7-2
CVSSLYGLGGYTF
TGTGTCAGCAGCTTATATGGTTTAGGAGGCTACACCTTC
>-|-|TRBJ1-1|TRBV18
CASSPAGRNTEAFF
TGTGCCAGCTCACCCGCCGGGAGGAACACTGAAGCTTTCTTT
>-|-|TRBJ2-7|TRBV7-6
CACYLTRTVYEQYF
TGTGCCTGCTATCTTACCCGGACGGTCTACGAGCAGTACTTC
>few|-|TRBJ1-4|TRBV6-1
CASAGGRIEKLFF
TGTGCCAGCGCCGGGGGTAGAATTGAAAAACTGTTTTTT
>-|-|TRBJ2-7|TRBV6-5
CASSYMGGNEQYF
TGTGCCAGCAGTTACATGGGGGGCAACGAGCAGTACTTC
>-|-|TRBJ1-2|TRBV30
CALTRGVIEGYTF
TGTGCCCTGACCCGGGGGGTAATCGAGGGCTACACCTTC
>-|TRBD1|TRBJ1-2|TRBV18
CASSPNTGGGYTF
TGTGCCAGCTCACCGAATACAGGGGGCGGCTACACCTTC
>-|-|TRBJ2-7|TRBV6-1
CASRTTGSPYEQYF
TGTGCCAGCAGAACGACGGGATCTCCGTACGAGCAGTACTTC
>few|-|TRBJ2-3|TRBV7-6
CAKSNRIF
TGTGCCAAGTCAAACAGGATTTTT
>few|-|TRBJ1-6|TRBV14
CASSQDRVGGSPLHF
TGTGCCAGCAGCCAAGATCGAGTCGGAGGGTCACCCCTCCACTTT
>once|-|TRBJ2-2|TRBV19
CASSIIGSGELFF
TGTGCCAGTAGTATAATAGGGTCCGGGGAGCTGTTTTTT
>-|-|TRBJ1-5|TRBV6-5
CASSYGKHSNQPQHF
TGTGCCAGCAGTTACGGGAAGCATAGCAATCAGCCCCAGCATTTT
>-|TRBD1|TRBJ1-5|TRBV6-6
CASSYSGTGLQPQHF
TGTGCCAGCAGTTACTCTGGGACAGGGCTTCAGCCCCAGCATTTT
>few|-|TRBJ1-1|TRBV19
CASTPPARNTEAFF
TGTGCCAGTACCCCTCCGGCACGGAACACTGAAGCTTTCTTT
>-|-|TRBJ1-6|TRBV20-1
CSAREGSPLHF
TGCAGTGCTAGAGAGGGTTCACCCCTCCACTTT
>once|TRBD1|TRBJ2-2|TRBV6-5
CASRGQGFGELFF
TGTGCCAGTAGGGGACAGGGGTTCGGGGAGCTGTTTTTT
>-|TRBD2|TRBJ2-2|TRBV11-2
CASSLDRGLLGTGELFF
TGTGCCAGCAGCTTAGATCGGGGACTACTCGGCACCGGGGAGCTGTTTTTT
>-|TRBD2|TRBJ2-3|TRBV5-1
CASSLEASGAGRTQYF
TGCGCCAGCAGCTTGGAAGCTAGCGGGGCCGGCCGAACGCAGTATTTT
>once|TRBD1|TRBJ1-2|TRBV20-1
CSAGQGYGYTF
TGCAGTGCCGGACAGGGTTATGGCTACACCTTC
>-|-|TRBJ2-7|TRBV10-3
CAISEPGLVSYEQYF
TGTGCCATCAGTGAACCGGGACTCGTGAGCTACGAGCAGTACTTC
>-|-|TRBJ2-5|TRBV5-1
CASSLGRGGETQYF
TGCGCCAGCAGCTTGGGCAGGGGAGGAGAGACCCAGTACTTC
>-|-|TRBJ2-1|TRBV28
CASNFYNEQFF
TGTGCCAGCAACTTCTACAATGAGCAGTTCTTC
>-|TRBD1|TRBJ1-4|TRBV29-1
CSVSGTGHGNEKLFF
TGCAGCGTCTCTGGGACAGGGCACGGAAATGAAAAACTGTTTTTT
>-|-|TRBJ2-5|TRBV29-1
CSVETQGSQETQYF
TGCAGCGTTGAGACCCAGGGTTCCCAAGAGACCCAGTACTTC
>-|-|TRBJ2-2|TRBV5-1
CASSLGQARVAGELFF
TGCGCCAGCAGCTTGGGACAAGCTAGGGTGGCCGGGGAGCTGTTTTTT
>-|-|TRBJ2-4|TRBV2
CASSERSGKNIQYF
TGTGCCAGCAGTGAAAGGAGCGGGAAAAACATTCAGTACTTC
>once|-|TRBJ2-7|TRBV6-5
CASSFTHLTYEQYF
TGTGCCAGCAGTTTCACTCATTTGACCTACGAGCAGTACTTC
>-|TRBD1|TRBJ2-3|TRBV30
CAWSAPQGAGTDTQYF
TGTGCCTGGAGTGCCCCTCAGGGGGCGGGTACAGATACGCAGTATTTT